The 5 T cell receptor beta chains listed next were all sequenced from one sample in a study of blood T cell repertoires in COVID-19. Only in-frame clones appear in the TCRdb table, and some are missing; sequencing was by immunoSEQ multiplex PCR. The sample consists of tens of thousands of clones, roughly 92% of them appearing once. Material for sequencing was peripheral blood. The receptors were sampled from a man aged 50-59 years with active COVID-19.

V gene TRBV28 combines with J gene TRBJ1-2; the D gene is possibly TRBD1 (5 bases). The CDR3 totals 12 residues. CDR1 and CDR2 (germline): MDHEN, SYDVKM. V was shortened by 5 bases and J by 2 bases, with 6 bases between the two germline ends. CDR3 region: CASSTGNYGYTF. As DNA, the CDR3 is TGTGCCAGCAGTACAGGCAACTATGGCTACACCTTC.

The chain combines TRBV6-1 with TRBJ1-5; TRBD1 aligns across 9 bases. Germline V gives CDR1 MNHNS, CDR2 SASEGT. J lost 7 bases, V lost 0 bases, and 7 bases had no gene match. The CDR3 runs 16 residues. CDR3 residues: CASSEAGQGTRQPQHF. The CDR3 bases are TGTGCCAGCAGTGAAGCCGGACAGGGGACAAGGCAGCCCCAGCATTTT.

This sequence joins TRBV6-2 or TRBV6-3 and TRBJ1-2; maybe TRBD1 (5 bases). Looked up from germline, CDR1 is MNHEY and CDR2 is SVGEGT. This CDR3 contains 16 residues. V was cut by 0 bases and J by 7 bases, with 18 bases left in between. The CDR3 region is CASSYSFFRQGGGYTF. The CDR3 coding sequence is TGTGCCAGCAGTTACTCTTTTTTTCGGCAGGGCGGTGGCTACACCTTC.

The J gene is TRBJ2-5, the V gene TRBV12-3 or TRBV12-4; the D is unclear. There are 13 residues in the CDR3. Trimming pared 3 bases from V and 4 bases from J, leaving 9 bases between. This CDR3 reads CASSFGRRETQYF. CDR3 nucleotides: TGTGCCAGCAGTTTTGGCAGAAGAGAGACCCAGTACTTC.

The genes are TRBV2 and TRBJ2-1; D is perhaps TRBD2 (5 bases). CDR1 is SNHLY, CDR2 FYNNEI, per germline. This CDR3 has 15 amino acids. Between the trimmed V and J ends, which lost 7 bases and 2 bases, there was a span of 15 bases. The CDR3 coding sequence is TGTGCCAGCATTGGAGACCGGAGGCCCTACAATGAGCAGTTCTTC. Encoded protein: CASIGDRRPYNEQFF.